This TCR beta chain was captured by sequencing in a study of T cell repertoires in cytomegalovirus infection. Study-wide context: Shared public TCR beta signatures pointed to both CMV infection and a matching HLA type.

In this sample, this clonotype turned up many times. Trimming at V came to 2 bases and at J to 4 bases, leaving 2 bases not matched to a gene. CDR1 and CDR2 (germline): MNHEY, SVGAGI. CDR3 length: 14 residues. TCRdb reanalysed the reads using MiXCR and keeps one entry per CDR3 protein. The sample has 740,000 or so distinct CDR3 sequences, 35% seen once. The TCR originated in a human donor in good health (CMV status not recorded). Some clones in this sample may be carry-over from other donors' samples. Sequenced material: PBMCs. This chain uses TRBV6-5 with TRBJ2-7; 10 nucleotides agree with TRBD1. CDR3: CASSYRDRGYEQYF. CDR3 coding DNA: TGTGCCAGCAGTTACCGGGACAGGGGATACGAGCAGTACTTC.